This TCR beta chain was found in a study of T cells in Graves' hyperthyroidism and ophthalmopathy. Turning to the study itself: Peripheral blood samples were taken at initial diagnosis, prior to any treatment.

Note on this clonotype: Its specificity is unknown.

CDR1 is MGHRA, CDR2 YSYEKL, per germline. The CDR3 consists of 16 residues. V lost 2 bases, J lost 1 base, and 4 bases stayed unmatched. Study conclusions and caveats: It was a median about 6.5 months before onset that the model predicted ophthalmopathy. In the blood, most expanded thyroid clonotypes above 0.001 appeared as well.

RNA transcripts yielded amplified TCR beta CDR3 regions. The HTBI primer set was used in a first-round RT-PCR of the TCR CDR3. MiXCR, run by TCRdb on the multiplex PCR reads, gives a single entry per CDR3 protein. The sample lists under 400,000 distinct CDR3 sequences; about 13% were seen once. J is TRBJ2-7 and V is TRBV4-1; the match to TRBD2 covers 11 bases. This TCR derives from a woman aged 18-29 years with Graves' hyperthyroidism. The sample comprised blood. The CDR3 region is CASSQPTSGASYEQYF. CDR3 in DNA: TGCGCCAGCAGCCAACCGACTAGCGGGGCTTCCTACGAGCAGTACTTC.